Here is one T cell receptor (beta chain) with its context. The assay was immunoSEQ multiplex PCR, and TCRdb's table has in-frame clones only and misses some. The top ten hold 12% of the sample, which has roughly 450,000 clones, more than 80% seen once. The treatment is: roughly 20 received Ad26.COV2.S at low or high dose, single or two shots; 5 received placebo; per-sample allocation not given. Specimen acquisition occurred on day 63 following the initial vaccine or placebo injection. The data were taken from a study of Ad26.COV2.S vaccination and SARS-CoV-2 variants. Turning to the study itself: Enrolled in COV1001, the donor was in the Ad26.COV2.S trial arm, which received the vaccine. Dosing was one shot or two shots 56 days apart.

Trimming took off 3 bases at V and 5 bases at J, with 4 bases between the two ends. The CDR3 contains 11 residues. The receptor comes from a person between 18 and 60 years old who received the Ad26.COV2.S COVID-19 vaccine or a placebo. The V call is TRBV12-3 or TRBV12-4, the J call TRBJ1-1; D is unclear. The input for sequencing was peripheral blood, taken in a trial of Ad26.COV2.S vaccine versus placebo. This CDR3 reads CASSFSTEAFF. The DNA for the CDR3 is TGTGCCAGCAGTTTCAGTACTGAAGCTTTCTTT.